The 22 T cell receptor beta chains presented below share a single source sample, sequenced in a study of T-cell reconstitution after alpha-beta-depleted transplantation in children. Construction of the TCRbeta library involved unique molecular identifiers. TCRdb processed the PCR reads anew with MiXCR; each CDR3 protein has one entry. The sample has approximately 390,000 distinct CDR3 sequences; approximately 11% are singletons. Sequencing used PBMCs from the stem cell graft donor, obtained from the stem cell graft. Every receptor here comes from a human donor who donated a stem cell graft to a child with acute myeloid leukemia.

This clonotype has just a few counts. The chain combines TRBV12-3 or TRBV12-4 with TRBJ1-5, with a tentative D call TRBD1 (6 bases). This CDR3 is 14 amino acids long. Deletions cut 4 bases from V and 5 bases from J, with 12 bases between. CDR3 amino acids: CASSSQGGYQPQHF. Written as DNA, the CDR3 is TGTGCCAGCAGTTCTCAAGGGGGGTATCAGCCCCAGCATTTT.

The sample holds a few counts of this clonotype. This chain joins TRBV18 and TRBJ1-2; D not certain. Germline CDR1 reads KGHSH; CDR2 reads LQKENI. Trimming took off 2 bases at V and 6 bases at J, with 16 bases between the two ends. The CDR3 consists of 15 residues. The CDR3 nucleotides read TGTGCCAGCTCACCATCTACACAAAAAGGCCATGGCTACACCTTC. Amino acid sequence: CASSPSTQKGHGYTF.

This chain connects TRBV6-5 to TRBJ2-1; the D gene is possibly TRBD2 (6 bases). With 4 bases removed from V and 7 bases from J, the gap between germline ends came to 20 bases. Germline CDR1 reads MNHEY; CDR2 reads SVGAGI. The CDR3 spans 16 residues. CDR3 loop: CASSSSMPGVSNEQFF. The CDR3 DNA follows: TGTGCCAGCAGTTCCTCGATGCCGGGAGTCTCGAATGAGCAGTTCTTC.

The chain links TRBV5-1 to TRBJ2-3; D ambiguous. With 4 bases removed from V and 2 bases from J, the gap between germline ends came to 14 bases. Germline values: CDR1 SGHRS, CDR2 YFSETQ. The CDR3 is 15 residues long. CDR3 DNA sequence: TGCGCCAGCAGCCCTGTAGGGCTTGTCACAGATACGCAGTATTTT. Translating gives CASSPVGLVTDTQYF.

The chain uses TRBV25-1 and TRBJ1-1, with D hard to call. Per the germline V gene, CDR1 is MGHDK and CDR2 is SYGVNS. The CDR3 covers 15 residues. The V gene lost 2 bases and the J gene lost 1 base, with 11 bases spanning the gap. The CDR3: CASSERFAGNTEAFF. CDR3 nucleotides: TGTGCCAGCAGTGAAAGGTTTGCCGGGAACACTGAAGCTTTCTTT.

This clonotype was seen only a few times. The chain employs TRBV20-1 and TRBJ1-5; D possibly corresponds to TRBD1 (5 bases). V lost 2 bases, J lost 0 bases, and 11 bases lay in between. The CDR3 is made up of 15 amino acids. CDR1 and CDR2 from the germline V gene are DFQATT and SNEGSKA (reference sequence). CDR3 in amino acids: CSARPPGASNQPQHF. CDR3 bases: TGCAGTGCTAGACCCCCCGGGGCTAGCAATCAGCCCCAGCATTTT.

The J gene is TRBJ2-7, the V gene TRBV5-1; TRBD2 agrees at 13 bases. CDR3 size: 15 residues. The junction had 4 bases not matched to a gene; V was cut back by 5 bases and J by 2 bases. The V gene's germline CDR1 is SGHRS and CDR2 YFSETQ. CDR3 bases: TGCGCCAGCAGGACTAGCGGGAGGACCGCCTACGAGCAGTACTTC. Translating gives CASRTSGRTAYEQYF.

In its sample, this clonotype was seen many times. The rearrangement joins TRBV5-5 to TRBJ2-7; possible D gene TRBD2, 6 bases. CDR1 is SGHKS, CDR2 YYEKEE, per germline (reference sequence). There are 14 residues in the CDR3. Trimming stripped 0 bases from V and 3 bases from J, with 10 bases between. CDR3 region: CASSLAGDGYEQYF. CDR3 nucleotides: TGTGCCAGCAGCTTGGCGGGGGACGGCTACGAGCAGTACTTC. The variable domain in full, with the rest retrieved from reference TRBV5-5 and TRBJ2-7, is DAGVTQSPTHLIKTRGQQVTLRCSPISGHKSVSWYQQVLGQGPQFIFQYYEKEERGRGNFPDRFSARQFPNYSSELNVNALLLGDSALYLCASSLAGDGYEQYFGPGTRLTVT.

This chain joins TRBV6-1 and TRBJ2-2; 9 bases agree with TRBD2. Germline assignment: CDR1 MNHNS and CDR2 SASEGT. The length of the CDR3 is 16 residues. V was clipped by 6 bases and J by 0 bases; unmatched bases: 5. The CDR3 DNA is TGTGCCAGCAGGGCGGGACTAGCTACGAACACCGGGGAGCTGTTTTTT. Its translation: CASRAGLATNTGELFF.

The chain joins TRBV12-3 or TRBV12-4 to TRBJ2-2; D may be TRBD1 (6 bases). The CDR3 runs to 13 residues. With 6 bases removed from V and 6 bases from J, the gap between germline ends came to 11 bases. This CDR3 is CASRSTGPGELFF. DNA of the CDR3: TGTGCCAGCAGGTCAACAGGGCCCGGGGAGCTGTTTTTT.

This clonotype has at least ten counts. The chain uses TRBV5-1 and TRBJ2-5; D might be TRBD1 (5 bases). In germline, CDR1 is SGHRS, CDR2 YFSETQ. The CDR3 totals 13 residues. V dropped 3 bases and J dropped 3 bases, with 9 bases sitting between them. CDR3 nucleotides: TGCGCCAGCAGCTACACAGGAGAAGAGACCCAGTACTTC. Amino acid sequence: CASSYTGEETQYF. The full variable domain, completed using reference TRBV5-1 and TRBJ2-5, is KAGVTQTPRYLIKTRGQQVTLSCSPISGHRSVSWYQQTPGQGLQFLFEYFSETQRNKGNFPGRFSGRQFSNSRSEMNVSTLELGDSALYLCASSYTGEETQYFGPGTRLLVL.

This clonotype was observed at least ten times. The J gene is TRBJ2-3, the V gene TRBV7-8, with D perhaps matching TRBD1 (5 bases). CDR1 and CDR2 (germline): SGHVS, FQNEAQ. The ends were cut back, 1 base at V and 2 bases at J, with 7 bases in the middle. The CDR3 runs 14 residues. The CDR3 bases are TGTGCCAGCAGCTTAGGGACACTCACAGATACGCAGTATTTT. Its protein product is CASSLGTLTDTQYF.

The rearrangement joins TRBV20-1 to TRBJ2-2, with 9 positions matching TRBD1. V dropped 2 bases and J dropped 4; count of bases not matched to a gene: 5. The germline gives CDR1 DFQATT, CDR2 SNEGSKA (reference sequence). The CDR3 covers 15 residues. The CDR3 DNA follows: TGCAGTGCTAGAAGGACAGGGGATTTCACCGGGGAGCTGTTTTTT. The encoded protein is CSARRTGDFTGELFF.

The chain carries TRBV20-1 and TRBJ2-3, with TRBD2 matching over 8 bases. V was clipped by 5 bases and J by 5 bases; unmatched bases: 12. The germline gives CDR1 DFQATT, CDR2 SNEGSKA (reference sequence). This CDR3 is 15 amino acids long. CDR3 in amino acids: CSAGSGASGQDTQYF. CDR3 nucleotides: TGCAGTGCTGGCTCCGGTGCTAGCGGGCAAGATACGCAGTATTTT.

The CDR3 nucleotides are TGTGCCAGCAGTCAACGGACAGGGCGCATTGAGCAGTTCTTC. This gives the protein CASSQRTGRIEQFF. V gene TRBV2 combines with J gene TRBJ2-1; 8 bases line up with TRBD1. Trimming took 5 bases from V and 9 from J; bases not matched to a gene: 9. Germline lookup yields CDR1 SNHLY and CDR2 FYNNEI. The CDR3 runs to 14 residues.

The sample holds a few counts of this clonotype. The chain is built from TRBV7-2 and TRBJ2-3; weak D call: TRBD2 (6 bases). The CDR3 loop spans 14 amino acids. The germline gives CDR1 SGHTA, CDR2 FQGNSA. Trimming took off 6 bases at V and 4 bases at J, with 14 bases between the two ends. CDR3 sequence: CASRPTSYADTQYF. In DNA form, the CDR3 reads TGTGCCAGCAGACCAACTAGCTACGCAGATACGCAGTATTTT.

This clonotype has only a few counts. The chain couples TRBV20-1 to TRBJ2-5, with TRBD2 identical over 10 bases. This CDR3 region has 14 residues. CDR1 and CDR2 from the germline V gene are DFQATT and SNEGSKA (reference sequence). V lost 4 bases and J lost 9; bases outside the gene matches: 11. Here the CDR3 reads CSANPLLAGGPQYF. The DNA of the CDR3 is TGCAGTGCTAACCCCCTCTTAGCGGGAGGACCCCAGTACTTC.

The table lists this clonotype with a few counts. V is TRBV20-1 and J is TRBJ2-3; the match to TRBD1 covers 7 bases. Unmatched junction bases numbered 8, after V lost 0 bases and J lost 2 bases. The length of the CDR3 is 16 residues. Germline V gene lookup returns CDR1 DFQATT and CDR2 SNEGSKA (reference sequence). The CDR3 sequence: CSARDAGRGFTDTQYF. As DNA, the CDR3 is TGCAGTGCTAGAGATGCTGGCAGGGGGTTCACAGATACGCAGTATTTT.

This clonotype appeared a few times. The rearrangement joins TRBV2 to TRBJ1-5; a weak D match, TRBD1 (6 bases). This CDR3 is 14 amino acids long. In germline, CDR1 is SNHLY, CDR2 FYNNEI. V dropped 6 bases and J dropped 3 bases, with 12 bases sitting between them. Here the CDR3 reads CASSRTGINQPQHF. DNA for the CDR3: TGTGCCAGCAGCCGAACAGGGATCAATCAGCCCCAGCATTTT.

This clonotype appeared a few times. The V and J genes are TRBV9 and TRBJ1-2, with TRBD1 as a possible D gene (5 bases). CDR1 is SGDLS, CDR2 YYNGEE, per germline. The V gene lost 4 bases and the J gene lost 3 bases, with 22 bases spanning the gap. CDR3 length: 17 residues. The CDR3 nucleotides read TGTGCCAGCAGCCATCCCGGGACGACCGACATGGACTATGGCTACACCTTC. This translates into CASSHPGTTDMDYGYTF.

The chain links TRBV11-2 to TRBJ2-7; the D gene is possibly TRBD2 (6 bases). V lost 7 bases to trimming and J lost 4 bases, with 17 bases between them. The CDR3 has 14 amino acids. Germline V CDR1 and CDR2: SGHAT, FQNNGV. CDR3 sequence reads: CASKAPGLIYEQYF. Here the CDR3 DNA reads TGTGCCAGCAAGGCGCCGGGACTGATATACGAGCAGTACTTC. The full variable domain, with the rest looked up from reference TRBV11-2 and TRBJ2-7, is EAGVAQSPRYKIIEKRQSVAFWCNPISGHATLYWYQQILGQGPKLLIQFQNNGVVDDSQLPKDRFSAERLKGVDSTLKIQPAKLEDSAVYLCASKAPGLIYEQYFGPGTRLTVT.

The sample holds a few counts of this clonotype. CDR3 sequence: CASSSQRGQPQHF. Written as DNA, the CDR3 is TGTGCCAGCAGTTCACAGCGCGGTCAGCCCCAGCATTTT. V gene TRBV6-5 combines with J gene TRBJ1-5; no reliable D call. Per the germline V gene, CDR1 is MNHEY and CDR2 is SVGAGI. The CDR3 extends over 13 amino acids. V was pared by 4 bases and J by 6 bases, with 10 bases between.